The subject of this entry is one TCR beta chain. Its matching antigen is unknown. This entry is derived from a study of blood T cells in healthy people across ages. Findings and caveats of the study: Estimated diversity across one million T cells was deemed an underestimate. The unknown donor CMV status may have confounded expanded clonotype changes.

Then a second PCR, running about 6 to 12 cycles, was carried out with a sample-barcoded 5' primer and a J-beta primer mix. Each cDNA molecule was tagged by a template-switch adaptor that had 12 random nucleotides. TCRdb analysed the 5' RACE reads with MiXCR anew, one entry per CDR3 protein. Of about 570,000 distinct CDR3 sequences listed, 25% to 30% are singletons. Germline V gene data show CDR1 as SGHTA and CDR2 as FQGNSA. V lost 0 bases to trimming and J lost 2 bases, with 7 bases between them. The length of the CDR3 is 15 residues. The specimen sequenced was blood. This chain joins TRBV7-2 and TRBJ1-4, with a tentative D call TRBD1 (6 bases). This receptor was identified in a woman aged 65 to 85 in good health. CDR3: CASSLARGTNEKLFF. The DNA for the CDR3 is TGTGCCAGCAGCTTAGCGAGGGGGACTAATGAAAAACTGTTTTTT.